This T cell receptor (beta chain) was sequenced during a study of T cells in Graves' hyperthyroidism and ophthalmopathy. General study results and limits: Ophthalmopathy cases were set apart from stable hyperthyroidism by a 13 V-J model.

The V gene's germline CDR1 is MDHEN and CDR2 SYDVKM. Trimming took off 4 bases at V and 1 base at J, with 10 bases between the two ends. This CDR3 spans 14 amino acids. RNA transcripts were the template for amplifying TCR beta CDR3 regions. TCR CDR3 underwent first-round RT-PCR with the HTBI primer set. Each CDR3 protein is one row after TCRdb ran MiXCR on the multiplex PCR reads. The repertoire has some 570,000 distinct CDR3 sequences, 14% of them found once; the top ten carry around 7%. This clonotype was detected ten times or more. What it binds is not known. Exclusion of patients followed from uncontrolled infection, other autoimmune disease, pregnancy or lactation. Clinical symptoms, serum thyroxine, TRAb, thyroid ultrasound and orbital computed tomography informed diagnoses. More than 8.5 ml of fresh peripheral blood supplied the PBMCs.

The sample comprised blood. This sequence originates from a woman aged 18-35 years with Graves' ophthalmopathy. The rearrangement links TRBV28 to TRBJ1-1; D is possibly TRBD1 (5 bases). The CDR3 DNA follows: TGTGCCAGCAGTTCTGGGGGGACGAACACTGAAGCTTTCTTT. Its translation: CASSSGGTNTEAFF.